The 27 T cell receptor beta chains reported below all come from one sample, sequenced in a study of cytomegalovirus exposure and HLA in healthy donors. This PCR relied on a set of 60 Vbeta primers and 13 Jbeta primers. Measured with immunoSEQ multiplex PCR; TCRdb has only the in-frame clones, and not every one. The sample carries approximately 150,000 clones, almost 85% recorded once. Sequencing was carried out using PBMCs. The receptors come from a girl between 5 and 17 years old in good health and CMV-seropositive.

The chain recombines TRBV18 with TRBJ2-3; tentative D call: TRBD1 (6 bases). The CDR3 covers 15 residues. The germline gives CDR1 KGHSH, CDR2 LQKENI. V lost 4 bases to trimming and J lost 0 bases, with 11 bases between them. The CDR3 loop is CASSLQTGSTDTQYF. In nucleotides, the CDR3 is TGTGCCAGCTCACTACAGACAGGTAGCACAGATACGCAGTATTTT.

The CDR3 region is CSAAGGTEAFF. For the CDR3, the DNA is TGCAGTGCTGCGGGGGGCACTGAAGCTTTCTTT. The chain links TRBV20-1 to TRBJ1-1; maybe TRBD1 (5 bases). This CDR3 is built from 11 residues. The V gene lost 5 bases and the J gene lost 4 bases, with 8 bases spanning the gap. CDR1 and CDR2 (germline): DFQATT, SNEGSKA (reference sequence).

The CDR3 loop reads CASSQRTGLVGRGRDTQYF. In nucleotides, the CDR3 is TGCGCCAGCAGCCAGAGGACCGGACTAGTAGGAAGGGGCAGAGATACGCAGTATTTT. The V and J genes are TRBV4-1 and TRBJ2-3; 7 nucleotides match TRBD2. CDR3 size: 19 residues. Germline V lookup: CDR1 MGHRA, CDR2 YSYEKL. J lost 5 bases, V lost 3 bases, and 20 bases had no gene match.

V usage is TRBV6-1 and J usage is TRBJ1-1; D is possibly TRBD1 (5 bases). The germline V and J ends were trimmed by 5 bases and 1 base, with 8 bases remaining between them. Germline values: CDR1 MNHNS, CDR2 SASEGT. This CDR3 spans 13 amino acids. The CDR3 region has the DNA TGTGCCAGCAGTTTAACAGGGAACACTGAAGCTTTCTTT. It yields the protein CASSLTGNTEAFF.

CDR3 protein: CASSDRAGGLWNGYTF. DNA of the CDR3: TGTGCCAGCAGCGACCGGGCCGGGGGGTTATGGAACGGCTACACCTTC. The genes are TRBV9 and TRBJ1-2, with D possibly TRBD1 on 5 matching bases. CDR1 is SGDLS, CDR2 YYNGEE, per germline. The CDR3 consists of 16 residues. V was clipped by 3 bases and J by 8 bases, with 23 bases between them.

The rearrangement joins TRBV6-1 to TRBJ1-1; D is perhaps TRBD1 (5 bases). V was cut by 6 bases and J by 7 bases, with 21 bases left in between. The CDR3 length is 15 residues. Germline V CDR1 and CDR2: MNHNS, SASEGT. Written as DNA, the CDR3 is TGTGCCAGCAGCTCCGTAGTGGGGCAAGAGGATGAAGCTTTCTTT. It translates to CASSSVVGQEDEAFF.

The chain couples TRBV27 to TRBJ2-7, with 9 bases that match TRBD1. The CDR3 has 14 residues. With V trimmed by 5 bases and J by 4 bases, 6 bases remained unmatched. CDR1 is MNHEY and CDR2 is SMNVEV in the germline V gene (reference sequence). CDR3 region: CASSEPGQGYEQYF. Here the CDR3 DNA reads TGTGCCAGCAGTGAGCCGGGACAGGGTTACGAGCAGTACTTC.

The J gene is TRBJ2-5, the V gene TRBV10-1; 8 positions match TRBD2. The DNA end is more similar to TRBJ2-7, so the J call may be wrong. The length of the CDR3 is 16 residues. In germline, CDR1 is WNHNN, CDR2 SYGVQD (reference sequence). CDR3 region: CASSESGGLNSYEQYF. The CDR3 DNA sequence: TGCGCCAGCAGTGAGAGCGGGGGCCTTAACTCCTACGAGCAGTACTTC.

The chain is built from TRBV11-2 and TRBJ2-1; 13 bases line up with TRBD2. The CDR3 runs to 19 residues. Germline CDR1 and CDR2: SGHAT and FQNNGV. V lost 4 bases, J lost 1 base, and 10 bases stayed unmatched. The CDR3 spells CASSSTSGGGLESYNEQFF. The CDR3 nucleotides are TGTGCCAGCAGCTCAACTAGCGGGGGGGGGTTGGAGTCCTACAATGAGCAGTTCTTC.

J is TRBJ2-3 and V is TRBV27; 7 bases line up with TRBD1. This CDR3 is built from 16 residues. CDR1 is MNHEY and CDR2 is SMNVEV in the germline V gene (reference sequence). J lost 1 base, V lost 4 bases, and 8 bases had no gene match. CDR3 coding DNA: TGTGCCAGCAGTTGGAGTTGGGACAGCTGCACAGATACGCAGTATTTT. This encodes CASSWSWDSCTDTQYF.

This clone was seen just once. V gene TRBV7-9 combines with J gene TRBJ2-7; 9 bases match TRBD1. Germline trimming cut 5 bases from V and 2 bases from J; bases unmatched to any gene: 7. Germline V gives CDR1 SEHNR, CDR2 FQNEAQ (reference sequence). This CDR3 is 15 amino acids long. Written as DNA, the CDR3 is TGTGCCAGCAGCCCAAGCTGGGACAGGGCCTACGAGCAGTACTTC. This gives the protein CASSPSWDRAYEQYF.

A single count supports this clone. The chain links TRBV2 to TRBJ2-7; 8 bases match TRBD1. Trimming removed 6 bases from V and 3 bases from J; junction bases left unmatched: 13. The CDR3 runs 16 residues. The germline V gene encodes CDR1 SNHLY and CDR2 FYNNEI. CDR3 protein: CASRGTGTGLGYEQYF. Here the CDR3 DNA reads TGTGCCAGCAGGGGTACCGGGACAGGACTGGGCTACGAGCAGTACTTC. Based on the CDR3 plus reference TRBV2 and TRBJ2-7, the full variable domain is EPEVTQTPSHQVTQMGQEVILRCVPISNHLYFYWYRQILGQKVEFLVSFYNNEISEKSEIFDDQFSVERPDGSNFTLKIRSTKLEDSAMYFCASRGTGTGLGYEQYFGPGTRLTVT.

This clone is a singleton in its sample. V is TRBV5-1 and J is TRBJ1-2; 9 nucleotides match TRBD1. This CDR3 spans 15 amino acids. V was pared by 4 bases and J by 4 bases, with 8 bases of the junction left unmatched. Germline V gene lookup returns CDR1 SGHRS and CDR2 YFSETQ. CDR3 sequence: CASSLSGQGGYGYTF. In DNA form, the CDR3 reads TGCGCCAGCAGCCTGTCGGGACAGGGAGGCTATGGCTACACCTTC.

For this clone: Likely a read error: the CDR3 ends without its conserved phenylalanine or tryptophan. The DNA is omitted, as the CDR3 cannot be located on it reliably, and the CDR3 follows TCRdb's listing. The V and J genes are TRBV10-3 and TRBJ1-2; the table's D call, TRBD1, was not checked against the DNA. The CDR3 is made up of 11 amino acids, end residues included. Germline V gene lookup returns CDR1 ENHRY and CDR2 SYGVKD. The CDR3 sequence is CATPGTGRFAR.

This clone was counted once. This chain joins TRBV27 and TRBJ2-7; the match to TRBD1 covers 9 bases. This CDR3 comprises 15 residues. Looked up from germline, CDR1 is MNHEY and CDR2 is SMNVEV (reference sequence). Unmatched junction bases numbered 4, after V lost 2 bases and J lost 2 bases. The CDR3 DNA reads TGTGCCAGCAGTTTAGGACAGGGGAAGACCTACGAGCAGTACTTC. Its translation is CASSLGQGKTYEQYF.

The V and J genes are TRBV5-6 and TRBJ2-4; tentatively, D is TRBD1 (5 bases). The CDR3 totals 12 residues. V dropped 0 bases and J dropped 12 bases, with 10 bases sitting between them. Germline lookup yields CDR1 SGHDT and CDR2 YYEEEE. For the CDR3, the DNA is TGTGCCAGCAGCTTGGCCGACAGCTCTCAGTACTTC. Amino acid sequence: CASSLADSSQYF.

This clone was counted between two and nine times. The chain combines TRBV30 with TRBJ1-4; D is possibly TRBD1 (5 bases). CDR1 is GTSNPN and CDR2 is SVGIG in the germline V gene (reference sequence). The CDR3 contains 12 residues. Trimming cost V 7 bases and J 4 bases, with 10 bases left between them. CDR3 bases: TGTGCCTTGACAGAGAGTAATGAAAAACTGTTTTTT. Translated, it gives CALTESNEKLFF.

The V gene is TRBV9, the J gene TRBJ2-5; 7 nucleotides match TRBD1. Germline V gene data show CDR1 as SGDLS and CDR2 as YYNGEE. The CDR3 is 14 residues long. Losses at the gene ends were 1 base for V and 5 bases for J; bases not matched to a gene: 5. This chain's CDR3 is CASSVMQGGETQYF. CDR3 bases: TGTGCCAGCAGCGTAATGCAAGGGGGCGAGACCCAGTACTTC.

There are a few counts of this clone. J is TRBJ2-6 and V is TRBV7-6; D is uncertain. There are 16 residues in the CDR3. V lost 1 base to trimming and J lost 6 bases, with 13 bases between them. CDR1 SGHVS and CDR2 FNYEAQ come from the germline V gene. DNA for the CDR3: TGTGCCAGCAGCTTAGAGCCACCGGGTTCGGCCAACGTCCTGACTTTC. Amino acids: CASSLEPPGSANVLTF. Filled out from reference TRBV7-6 and TRBJ2-6, the complete variable domain reads GAGVSQSPRYKVTKRGQDVALRCDPISGHVSLYWYRQALGQGPEFLTYFNYEAQQDKSGLPNDRFSAERPEGSISTLTIQRTEQRDSAMYRCASSLEPPGSANVLTFGAGSRLTVL.

V gene TRBV29-1 combines with J gene TRBJ1-1, with D perhaps matching TRBD1 (5 bases). The V gene's germline CDR1 is SQVTM and CDR2 ANQGSEA. This CDR3 contains 13 residues. V lost 7 bases to trimming and J lost 2 bases, with 14 bases between them. This CDR3 is CSAQRGINTEAFF. The CDR3 nucleotides are TGCAGCGCCCAACGGGGGATTAACACTGAAGCTTTCTTT.

This chain links TRBV6-4 with TRBJ2-1, with 7 nucleotides matching TRBD2. V gave up 4 bases and J gave up 5 bases; unmatched junction bases: 8. This CDR3 region has 15 residues. Germline CDR1 and CDR2: MRHNA and SNTAGT. The CDR3 coding sequence is TGTGCCAGCAGTGTTCAAGGGGAGGGTAACAATGAGCAGTTCTTC. This gives the protein CASSVQGEGNNEQFF.

This chain joins TRBV30 and TRBJ2-7; 11 bases are a match to TRBD1. CDR3 length equals 15 residues. Trimming at V came to 4 bases and at J to 0 bases, leaving 5 bases not matched to a gene. The germline V gene has CDR1 GTSNPN and CDR2 SVGIG (reference sequence). DNA of the CDR3: TGTGCCTGGACAAAGGGACAGGGGGGCTCCTACGAGCAGTACTTC. Its protein is CAWTKGQGGSYEQYF.

The chain carries TRBV5-8 and TRBJ2-2; 10 bases map to TRBD1. With V trimmed by 0 bases and J by 8 bases, 13 bases remained unmatched. Germline V gene sequence: CDR1 SGHTS, CDR2 YDEGEE. This CDR3 spans 18 amino acids. The CDR3 bases are TGTGCCAGCAGCTTGGCCTTCTCGGGGACAGGGGTCTCTGGGGAGCTGTTTTTT. Amino acids: CASSLAFSGTGVSGELFF.

This clone was detected a few times. The J gene is TRBJ2-6, the V gene TRBV6-5, with D possibly being TRBD1 (6 bases). This CDR3 region has 16 residues. V was cut by 2 bases and J by 1 base, with 9 bases left in between. Looked up from germline, CDR1 is MNHEY and CDR2 is SVGAGI. The CDR3 sequence is CASSYHTGSGANVLTF. The CDR3 DNA reads as TGTGCCAGCAGTTACCATACAGGGTCTGGGGCCAACGTCCTGACTTTC.

The chain carries TRBV4-2 and TRBJ2-1; 12 bases match TRBD2. Unmatched junction bases numbered 6, after V lost 2 bases and J lost 4 bases. Germline V gene sequence: CDR1 LGHNA, CDR2 YNFKEQ. This CDR3 is 17 amino acids long. CDR3 amino acids: CASSQLGLAGIYNEQFF. In DNA, the CDR3 is TGTGCCAGCAGCCAACTCGGACTAGCGGGGATATACAATGAGCAGTTCTTC.

The sample holds a few counts of this clone. The J gene is TRBJ2-7, the V gene TRBV19; the match to TRBD2 covers 11 bases. This CDR3 has 17 amino acids. Germline V lookup: CDR1 LNHDA, CDR2 SQIVND (reference sequence). The V segment lost 3 bases and the J segment 3 bases; nucleotides outside the gene matches: 10. CDR3 loop: CASSIDSASGGSYEQYF. The CDR3, as DNA: TGTGCCAGTAGTATCGATTCGGCTAGCGGGGGGAGCTACGAGCAGTACTTC.

The chain joins TRBV11-3 to TRBJ2-3; 7 nucleotides align to TRBD2. After removal of 1 base from V and 0 bases from J, the junction contained 4 bases not matched to a gene. Germline V gene lookup returns CDR1 SGHNT and CDR2 YENEEA. The CDR3 covers 16 residues. CDR3 amino acids: CASSLGLSGSTDTQYF. As DNA, the CDR3 is TGTGCCAGCAGCTTAGGACTTAGCGGGAGCACAGATACGCAGTATTTT.